One T cell receptor beta chain is described in this entry. This specimen comes from a study of shared clonotypes between healthy human individuals. The CDR3 consists of 16 residues. V shed 7 bases, J shed 6 bases, and the junction held 15 bases outside the gene matches. Germline lookup yields CDR1 MDHEN and CDR2 SYDVKM. Profiled with immunoSEQ multiplex PCR; TCRdb holds only in-frame clones, not every one. The repertoire includes around 690,000 clones, roughly 87% of them detected once, and 34% sits in the top ten. The TCR originated in a man younger than 30 in good health. Some clones in this sample may be carry-over from other donors' samples. This chain links TRBV28 with TRBJ2-3; 8 bases are shared with TRBD2. The sample consisted of memory CD8+ T cells from PBMCs. Subset in this sample: CD45RO+ cells pooled with CCR7-negative TemRA cells. The chain's CDR3 is CASKGGGSGSADTQYF. In DNA form, the CDR3 reads TGTGCCAGCAAAGGGGGGGGGAGCGGGAGCGCGGATACGCAGTATTTT. Variable domain in full (rest from reference TRBV28 and TRBJ2-3): DVKVTQSSRYLVKRTGEKVFLECVQDMDHENMFWYRQDPGLGLRLIYFSYDVKMKEKGDIPEGYSVSREKKERFSLILESASTNQTSMYLCASKGGGSGSADTQYFGPGTRLTVL.